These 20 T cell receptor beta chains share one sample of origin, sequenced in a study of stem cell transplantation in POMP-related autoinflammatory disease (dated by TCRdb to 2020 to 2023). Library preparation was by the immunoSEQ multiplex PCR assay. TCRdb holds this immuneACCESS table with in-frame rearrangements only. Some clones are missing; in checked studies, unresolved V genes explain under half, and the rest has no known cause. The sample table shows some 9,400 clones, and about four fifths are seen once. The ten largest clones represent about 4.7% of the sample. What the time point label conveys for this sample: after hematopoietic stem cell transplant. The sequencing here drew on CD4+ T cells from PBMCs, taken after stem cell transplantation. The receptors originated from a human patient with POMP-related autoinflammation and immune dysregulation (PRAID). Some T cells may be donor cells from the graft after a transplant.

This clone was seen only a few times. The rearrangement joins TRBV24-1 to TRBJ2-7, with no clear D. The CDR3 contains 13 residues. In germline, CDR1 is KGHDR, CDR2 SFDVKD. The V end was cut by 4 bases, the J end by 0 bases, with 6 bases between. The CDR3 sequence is CATSDQNSYEQYF. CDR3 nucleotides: TGTGCCACCAGTGACCAAAACTCCTACGAGCAGTACTTC.

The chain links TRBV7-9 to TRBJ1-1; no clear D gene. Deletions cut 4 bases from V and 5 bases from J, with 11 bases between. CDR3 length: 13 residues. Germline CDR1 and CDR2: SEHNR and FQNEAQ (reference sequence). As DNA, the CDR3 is TGTGCCAGCAGCTGGGCGGGTGGGACTGAAGCTTTCTTT. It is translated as CASSWAGGTEAFF.

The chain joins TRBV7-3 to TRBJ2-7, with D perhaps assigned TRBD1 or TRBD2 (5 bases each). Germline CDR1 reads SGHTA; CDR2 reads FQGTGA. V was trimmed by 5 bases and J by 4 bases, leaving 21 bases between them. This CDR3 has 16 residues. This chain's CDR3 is CASSPRGGLGVYEQYF. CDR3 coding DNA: TGTGCCAGCAGCCCACGGGGCGGGCTGGGGGTTTACGAGCAGTACTTC.

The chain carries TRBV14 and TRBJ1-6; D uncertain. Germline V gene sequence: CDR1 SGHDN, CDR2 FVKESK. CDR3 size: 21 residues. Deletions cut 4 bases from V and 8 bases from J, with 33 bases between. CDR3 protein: CASSPKPKLTGRTPGDSPLHF. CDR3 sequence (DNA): TGTGCCAGCAGCCCAAAACCGAAGTTGACGGGTCGCACTCCCGGGGATTCACCCCTCCACTTT.

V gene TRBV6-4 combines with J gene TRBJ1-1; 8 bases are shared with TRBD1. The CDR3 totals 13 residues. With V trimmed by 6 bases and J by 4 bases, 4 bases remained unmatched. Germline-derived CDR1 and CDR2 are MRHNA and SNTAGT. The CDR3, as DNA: TGTGCCAGCAGCCTACAGGGGGGCACTGAAGCTTTCTTT. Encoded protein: CASSLQGGTEAFF.

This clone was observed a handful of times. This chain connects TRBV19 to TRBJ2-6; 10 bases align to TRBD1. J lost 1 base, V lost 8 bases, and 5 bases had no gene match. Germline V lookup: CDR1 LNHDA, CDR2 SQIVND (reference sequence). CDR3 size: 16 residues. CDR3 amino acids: CASSGTGVSGANVLTF. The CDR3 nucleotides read TGTGCCAGTTCCGGGACAGGGGTTTCTGGGGCCAACGTCCTGACTTTC.

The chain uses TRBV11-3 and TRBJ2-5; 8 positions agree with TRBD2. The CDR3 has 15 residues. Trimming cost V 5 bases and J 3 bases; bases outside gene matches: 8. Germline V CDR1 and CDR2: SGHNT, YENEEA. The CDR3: CASSKNSGIEETQYF. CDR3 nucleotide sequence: TGTGCCAGCAGCAAGAATAGCGGGATAGAAGAGACCCAGTACTTC.

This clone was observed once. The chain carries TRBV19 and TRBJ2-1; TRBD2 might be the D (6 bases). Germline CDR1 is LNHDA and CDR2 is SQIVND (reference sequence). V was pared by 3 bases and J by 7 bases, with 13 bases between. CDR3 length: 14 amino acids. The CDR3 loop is CASSMLRLVNEQFF. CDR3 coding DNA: TGTGCCAGTAGTATGCTTAGACTAGTAAATGAGCAGTTCTTC.

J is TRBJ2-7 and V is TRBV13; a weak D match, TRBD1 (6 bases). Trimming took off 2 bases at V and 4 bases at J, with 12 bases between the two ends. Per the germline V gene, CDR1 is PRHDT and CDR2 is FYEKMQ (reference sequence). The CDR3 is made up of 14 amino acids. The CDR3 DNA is TGTGCCAGCAGCTTAAGACAGGAGAAATACGAGCAGTACTTC. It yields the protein CASSLRQEKYEQYF.

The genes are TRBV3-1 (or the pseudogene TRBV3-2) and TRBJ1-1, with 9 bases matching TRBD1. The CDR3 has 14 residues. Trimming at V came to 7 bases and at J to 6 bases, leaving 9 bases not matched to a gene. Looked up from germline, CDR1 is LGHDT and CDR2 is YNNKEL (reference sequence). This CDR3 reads CASTGTGPFSEAFF. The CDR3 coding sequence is TGTGCCAGCACCGGGACAGGGCCGTTTTCTGAAGCTTTCTTT.

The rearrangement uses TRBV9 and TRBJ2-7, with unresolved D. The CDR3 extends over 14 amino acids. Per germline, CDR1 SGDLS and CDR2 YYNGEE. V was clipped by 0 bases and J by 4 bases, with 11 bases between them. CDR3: CASSVGATEYEQYF. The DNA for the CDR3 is TGTGCCAGCAGCGTAGGGGCTACAGAGTACGAGCAGTACTTC. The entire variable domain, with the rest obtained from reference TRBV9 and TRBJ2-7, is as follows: DSGVTQTPKHLITATGQRVTLRCSPRSGDLSVYWYQQSLDQGLQFLIQYYNGEERAKGNILERFSAQQFPDLHSELNLSSLELGDSALYFCASSVGATEYEQYFGPGTRLTVT.

The CDR3 reads CASSSPRYTGELFF. The CDR3 DNA sequence: TGTGCCAGCAGCTCCCCTCGGTACACCGGGGAGCTGTTTTTT. The chain uses TRBV5-4 and TRBJ2-2; no clear D. The CDR3 has 14 residues. Germline CDR1 is SGHNT and CDR2 is YYREEE (reference sequence). Trimming cost V 3 bases and J 3 bases, with 9 bases left between them. The whole variable domain, filled in from reference TRBV5-4 and TRBJ2-2, reads ETGVTQSPTHLIKTRGQQVTLRCSSQSGHNTVSWYQQALGQGPQFIFQYYREEENGRGNFPPRFSGLQFPNYSSELNVNALELDDSALYLCASSSPRYTGELFFGEGSRLTVL.

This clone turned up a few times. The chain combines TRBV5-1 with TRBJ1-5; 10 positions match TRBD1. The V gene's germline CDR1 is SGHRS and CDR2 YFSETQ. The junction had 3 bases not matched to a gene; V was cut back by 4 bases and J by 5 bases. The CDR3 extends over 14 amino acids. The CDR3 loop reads CASSPGTGDQPQHF. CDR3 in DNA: TGCGCCAGCAGCCCCGGGACAGGGGATCAGCCCCAGCATTTT.

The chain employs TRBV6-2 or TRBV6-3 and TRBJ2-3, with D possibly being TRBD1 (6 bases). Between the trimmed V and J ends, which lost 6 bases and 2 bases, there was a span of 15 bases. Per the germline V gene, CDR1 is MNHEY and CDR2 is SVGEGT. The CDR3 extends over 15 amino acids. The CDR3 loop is CASSNRAQHTDTQYF. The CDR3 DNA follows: TGTGCCAGCAGCAACAGGGCCCAACACACAGATACGCAGTATTTT.

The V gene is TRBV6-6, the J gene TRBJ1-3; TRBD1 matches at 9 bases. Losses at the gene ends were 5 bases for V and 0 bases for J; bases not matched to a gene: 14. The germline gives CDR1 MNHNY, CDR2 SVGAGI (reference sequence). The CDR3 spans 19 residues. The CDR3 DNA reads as TGTGCCAGCAGTCCCAATCCGGGACAGGGATTTGTCTCTGGAAACACCATATATTTT. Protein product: CASSPNPGQGFVSGNTIYF.

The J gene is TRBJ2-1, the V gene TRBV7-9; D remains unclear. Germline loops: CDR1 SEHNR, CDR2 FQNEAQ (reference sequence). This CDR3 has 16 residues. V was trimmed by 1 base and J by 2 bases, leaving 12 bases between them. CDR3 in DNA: TGTGCCAGCAGCTTAGTGAAGGGTAGAGCCTACAATGAGCAGTTCTTC. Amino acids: CASSLVKGRAYNEQFF.

The chain's CDR3 is CASSYRGTGLTDTQYF. In DNA form, the CDR3 reads TGTGCCAGCAGTTATCGAGGGACAGGGCTTACAGATACGCAGTATTTT. The V and J genes are TRBV6-5 and TRBJ2-3; 9 positions match TRBD1. The V segment lost 3 bases and the J segment 3 bases; nucleotides outside the gene matches: 7. Germline assignment: CDR1 MNHEY and CDR2 SVGAGI. The CDR3 is made up of 16 amino acids.

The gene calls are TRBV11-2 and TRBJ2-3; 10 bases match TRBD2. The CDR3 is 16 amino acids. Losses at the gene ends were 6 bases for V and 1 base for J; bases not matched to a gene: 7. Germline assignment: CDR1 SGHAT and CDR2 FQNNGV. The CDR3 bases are TGTGCCAGCAGTACAAGAGGGACTAGCGGCACAGATACGCAGTATTTT. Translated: CASSTRGTSGTDTQYF.

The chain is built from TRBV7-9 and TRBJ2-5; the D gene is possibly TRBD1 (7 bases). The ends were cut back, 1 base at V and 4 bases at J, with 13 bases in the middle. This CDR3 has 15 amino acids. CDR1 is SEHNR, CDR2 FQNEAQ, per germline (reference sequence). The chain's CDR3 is CASSLGQGGGETQYF. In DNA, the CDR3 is TGTGCCAGCAGCTTAGGTCAGGGGGGTGGAGAGACCCAGTACTTC.

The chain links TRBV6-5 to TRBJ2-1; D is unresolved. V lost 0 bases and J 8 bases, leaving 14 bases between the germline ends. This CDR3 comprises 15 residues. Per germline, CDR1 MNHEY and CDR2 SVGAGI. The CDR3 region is CASSYSRLRAHEQFF. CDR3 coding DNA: TGTGCCAGCAGTTACTCGAGGCTCCGGGCGCATGAGCAGTTCTTC.